The present TCR beta chain was sequenced within a study of shared clonotypes between healthy human individuals. Study results and caveats: Larger richness was generally estimated for naive than memory subsets.

To note about this clone: The antigen is unknown.

Some clones are missing from TCRdb's copy, which holds only in-frame ones; the method was immunoSEQ multiplex PCR. In the table there are under 1,100,000 clones, under 80% of which are singletons. The clonotype was recovered from a man between 18 and 35 years old in good health. Input material: memory CD4+ T cells sorted from blood. Subset given: CD45RA-negative fraction.

The CDR3, as DNA: TGCGCCAGCAGCCCGTCCCGGGACACGGGATCTGGAAACACCATATATTTT. It encodes CASSPSRDTGSGNTIYF. The chain joins TRBV5-1 to TRBJ1-3; TRBD1 might be the D (6 bases). There are 17 residues in the CDR3. The V gene lost 4 bases and the J gene lost 1 base, with 18 bases spanning the gap. Germline V gene lookup returns CDR1 SGHRS and CDR2 YFSETQ.